The 3 T cell receptor beta chains in this list originate from one sample, sequenced in a study of T cells in Graves' hyperthyroidism and ophthalmopathy. TCR beta CDR3 regions were amplified from RNA transcripts. The HTBI primer set drove a first-round RT-PCR of the TCR CDR3. Each CDR3 protein is one row after TCRdb ran MiXCR on the multiplex PCR reads. The table shows about 380,000 distinct CDR3 sequences, with approximately 15% occurring only once. The sample was blood. These receptors came from a woman in her sixties or seventies with Graves' hyperthyroidism.

This clonotype was picked up a small number of times. This rearrangement joins TRBV5-1 to TRBJ2-7; either TRBD1 or TRBD2 may supply D (5 bases each). Germline V gives CDR1 SGHRS, CDR2 YFSETQ. The CDR3 loop spans 15 amino acids. Trimming took 3 bases from V and 6 from J, leaving 19 bases between them. CDR3 nucleotide sequence: TGCGCCAGCAGCTCGATCGGGACGACCTATAGCGAGCAGTACTTC. Translated, it gives CASSSIGTTYSEQYF.

This clonotype came up many times. The chain employs TRBV29-1 and TRBJ2-5; 8 bases are a match to TRBD1. V gave up 6 bases and J gave up 2 bases; unmatched junction bases: 2. This CDR3 contains 12 residues. Germline lookup yields CDR1 SQVTM and CDR2 ANQGSEA. The CDR3 reads CSVTGGQETQYF. CDR3 coding DNA: TGCAGCGTAACAGGGGGGCAAGAGACCCAGTACTTC.

The J gene is TRBJ2-5, the V gene TRBV20-1, with TRBD1 identical over 8 bases. CDR3 size: 12 residues. With 5 bases clipped from V and 5 bases from J, the junction kept 4 bases outside the gene matches. CDR1 is DFQATT and CDR2 is SNEGSKA in the germline V gene (reference sequence). CDR3 DNA sequence: TGCAGTGCTCCGACAGGGGCCGAGACCCAGTACTTC. The encoded protein is CSAPTGAETQYF.